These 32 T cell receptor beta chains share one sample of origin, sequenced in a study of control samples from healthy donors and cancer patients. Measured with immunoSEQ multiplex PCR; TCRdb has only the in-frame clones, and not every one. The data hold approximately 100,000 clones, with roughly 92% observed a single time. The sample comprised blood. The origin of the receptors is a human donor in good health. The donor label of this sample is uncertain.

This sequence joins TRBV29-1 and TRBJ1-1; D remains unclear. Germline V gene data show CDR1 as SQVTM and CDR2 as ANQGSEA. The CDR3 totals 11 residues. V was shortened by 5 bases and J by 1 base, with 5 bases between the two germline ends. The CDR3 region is CSVLQNTEAFF. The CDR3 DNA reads TGCAGCGTTCTTCAGAACACTGAAGCTTTCTTT.

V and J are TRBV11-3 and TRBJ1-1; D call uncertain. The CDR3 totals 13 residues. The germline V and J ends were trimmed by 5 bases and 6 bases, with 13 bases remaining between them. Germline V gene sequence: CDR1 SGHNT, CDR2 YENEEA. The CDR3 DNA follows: TGTGCCAGCAGCCTATTGGCCGGCGCTGAAGCTTTCTTT. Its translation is CASSLLAGAEAFF.

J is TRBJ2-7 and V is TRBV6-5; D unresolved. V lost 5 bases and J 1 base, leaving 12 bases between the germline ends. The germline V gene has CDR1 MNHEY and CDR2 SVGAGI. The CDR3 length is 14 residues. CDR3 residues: CASSPLAGSYEQYF. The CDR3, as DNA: TGTGCCAGCAGTCCCCTGGCAGGATCCTACGAGCAGTACTTC.

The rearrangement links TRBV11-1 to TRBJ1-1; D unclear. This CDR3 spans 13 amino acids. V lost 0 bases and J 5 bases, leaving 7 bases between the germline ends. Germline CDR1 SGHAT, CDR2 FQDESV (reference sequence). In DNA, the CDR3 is TGTGCCAGCAGCTTAGCCGGTGGGACTGAAGCTTTCTTT. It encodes CASSLAGGTEAFF. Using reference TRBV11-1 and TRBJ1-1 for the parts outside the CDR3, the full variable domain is EAEVAQSPRYKITEKSQAVAFWCDPISGHATLYWYRQILGQGPELLVQFQDESVVDDSQLPKDRFSAERLKGVDSTLKIQPAELGDSAMYLCASSLAGGTEAFFGQGTRLTVV.

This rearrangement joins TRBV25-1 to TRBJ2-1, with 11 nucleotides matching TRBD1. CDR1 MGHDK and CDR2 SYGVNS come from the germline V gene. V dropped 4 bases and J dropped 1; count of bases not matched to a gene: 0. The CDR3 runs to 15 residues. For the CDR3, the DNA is TGTGCCAGCAGTGGGGACAGGGGGTCCTACAATGAGCAGTTCTTC. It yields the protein CASSGDRGSYNEQFF.

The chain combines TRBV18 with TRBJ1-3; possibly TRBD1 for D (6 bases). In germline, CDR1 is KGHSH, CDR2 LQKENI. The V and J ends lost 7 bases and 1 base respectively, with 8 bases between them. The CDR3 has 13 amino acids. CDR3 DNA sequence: TGTGCCAGCTTACAGGGTTCTGGAAACACCATATATTTT. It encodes CASLQGSGNTIYF.

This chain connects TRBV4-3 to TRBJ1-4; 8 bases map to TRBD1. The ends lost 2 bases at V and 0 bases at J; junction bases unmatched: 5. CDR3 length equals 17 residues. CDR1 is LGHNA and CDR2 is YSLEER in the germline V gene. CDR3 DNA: TGCGCCAGCAGCCAAAACCCGGACAGGGCAACTAATGAAAAACTGTTTTTT. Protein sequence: CASSQNPDRATNEKLFF.

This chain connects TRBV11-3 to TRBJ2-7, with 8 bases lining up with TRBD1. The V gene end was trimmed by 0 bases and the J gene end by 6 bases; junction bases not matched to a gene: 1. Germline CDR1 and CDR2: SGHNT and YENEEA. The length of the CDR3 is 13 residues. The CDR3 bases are TGTGCCAGCAGCTTAGACAGGGGGCCCGAGCAGTACTTC. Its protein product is CASSLDRGPEQYF.

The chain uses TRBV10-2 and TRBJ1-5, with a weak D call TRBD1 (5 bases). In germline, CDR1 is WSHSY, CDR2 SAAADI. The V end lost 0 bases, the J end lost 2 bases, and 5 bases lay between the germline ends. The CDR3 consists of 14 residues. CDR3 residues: CASSESGRNQPQHF. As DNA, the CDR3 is TGCGCCAGCAGTGAGTCGGGACGCAATCAGCCCCAGCATTTT.

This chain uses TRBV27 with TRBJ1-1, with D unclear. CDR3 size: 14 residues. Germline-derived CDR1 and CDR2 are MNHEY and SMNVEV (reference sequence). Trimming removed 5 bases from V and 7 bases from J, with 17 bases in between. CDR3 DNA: TGTGCCAGCAGTCAGACCTCTGCGCAATTTGAAGCTTTCTTT. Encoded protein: CASSQTSAQFEAFF.

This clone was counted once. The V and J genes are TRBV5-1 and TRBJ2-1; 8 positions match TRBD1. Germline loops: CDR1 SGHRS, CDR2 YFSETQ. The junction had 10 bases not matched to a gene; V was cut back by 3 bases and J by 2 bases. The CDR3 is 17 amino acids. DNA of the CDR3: TGCGCCAGCAGCTCCCCCGGGACAGGAGGGGCCTACAATGAGCAGTTCTTC. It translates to CASSSPGTGGAYNEQFF.

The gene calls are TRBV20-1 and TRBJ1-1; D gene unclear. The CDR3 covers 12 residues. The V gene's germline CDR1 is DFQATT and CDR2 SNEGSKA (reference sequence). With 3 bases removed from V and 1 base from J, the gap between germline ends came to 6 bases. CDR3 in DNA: TGCAGTGCTAGTTTAAGGAACACTGAAGCTTTCTTT. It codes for CSASLRNTEAFF.

CDR3 sequence reads: CATSDPGGSDIQYF. The CDR3 nucleotides are TGTGCCACCAGTGATCCAGGGGGCAGCGACATTCAGTACTTC. This chain links TRBV24-1 with TRBJ2-4; 8 bases map to TRBD1. This CDR3 region has 14 residues. Germline CDR1 is KGHDR and CDR2 is SFDVKD. V dropped 3 bases and J dropped 8; count of bases not matched to a gene: 5.

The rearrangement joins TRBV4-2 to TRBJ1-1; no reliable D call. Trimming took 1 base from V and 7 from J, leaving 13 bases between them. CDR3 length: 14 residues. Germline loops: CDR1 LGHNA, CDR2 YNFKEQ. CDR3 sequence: CASSQVVPKIEAFF. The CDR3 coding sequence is TGTGCCAGCAGCCAAGTGGTACCGAAGATTGAAGCTTTCTTT.

The CDR3 DNA follows: TGTGCCGTCCGGGACAGGGATTGGGGCTACACCTTC. Protein: CAVRDRDWGYTF. The rearrangement uses TRBV7-2 and TRBJ1-2; 9 bases fit TRBD1. With 11 bases clipped from V and 8 bases from J, the junction kept 9 bases outside the gene matches. This CDR3 has 12 residues. Germline V gene data show CDR1 as SGHTA and CDR2 as FQGNSA.

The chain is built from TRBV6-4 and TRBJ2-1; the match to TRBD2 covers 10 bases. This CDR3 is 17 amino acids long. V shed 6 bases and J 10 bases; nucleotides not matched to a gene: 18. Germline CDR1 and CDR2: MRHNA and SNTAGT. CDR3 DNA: TGTGCCAGCAGCGCCCACGGACTAGCGGTTCCCCCTCAGGAGCAGTTCTTC. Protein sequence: CASSAHGLAVPPQEQFF.

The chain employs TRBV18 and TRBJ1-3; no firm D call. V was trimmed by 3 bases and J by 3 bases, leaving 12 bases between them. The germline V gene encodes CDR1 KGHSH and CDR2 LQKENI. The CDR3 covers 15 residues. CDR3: CASSPLEDFGNTIYF. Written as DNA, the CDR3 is TGTGCCAGCTCACCCCTTGAGGACTTTGGAAACACCATATATTTT.

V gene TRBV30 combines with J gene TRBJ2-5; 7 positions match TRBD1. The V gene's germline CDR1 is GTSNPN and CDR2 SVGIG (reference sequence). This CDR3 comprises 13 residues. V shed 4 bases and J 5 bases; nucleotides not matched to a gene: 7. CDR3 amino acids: CAWTNSRGETQYF. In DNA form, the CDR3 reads TGTGCCTGGACAAACTCCAGGGGGGAGACCCAGTACTTC.

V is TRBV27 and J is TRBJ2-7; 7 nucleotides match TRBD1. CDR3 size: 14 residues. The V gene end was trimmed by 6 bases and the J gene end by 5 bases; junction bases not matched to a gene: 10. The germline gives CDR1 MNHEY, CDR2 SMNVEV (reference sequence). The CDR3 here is CASSKTRDSNEQYF. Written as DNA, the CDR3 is TGTGCCAGCAGCAAGACCCGGGACAGTAACGAGCAGTACTTC.

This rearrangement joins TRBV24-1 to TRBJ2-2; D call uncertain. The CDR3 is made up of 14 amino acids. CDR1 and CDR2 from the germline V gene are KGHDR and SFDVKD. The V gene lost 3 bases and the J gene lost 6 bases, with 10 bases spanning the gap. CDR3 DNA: TGTGCCACCAGTGATCCTGCTAGGGCCGGGGAGCTGTTTTTT. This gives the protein CATSDPARAGELFF.

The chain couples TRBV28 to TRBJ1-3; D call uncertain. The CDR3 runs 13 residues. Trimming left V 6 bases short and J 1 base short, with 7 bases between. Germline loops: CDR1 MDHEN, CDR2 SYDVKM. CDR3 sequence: CASRVFSGNTIYF. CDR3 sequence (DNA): TGTGCCAGCAGAGTATTTTCTGGAAACACCATATATTTT.

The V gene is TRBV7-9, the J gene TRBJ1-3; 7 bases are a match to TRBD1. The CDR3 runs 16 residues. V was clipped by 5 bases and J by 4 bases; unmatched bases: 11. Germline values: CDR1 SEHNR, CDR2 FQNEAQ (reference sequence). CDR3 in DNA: TGTGCCAGCAGCCATCTACAGGGGCGGGGAGGAAACACCATATATTTT. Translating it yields CASSHLQGRGGNTIYF.

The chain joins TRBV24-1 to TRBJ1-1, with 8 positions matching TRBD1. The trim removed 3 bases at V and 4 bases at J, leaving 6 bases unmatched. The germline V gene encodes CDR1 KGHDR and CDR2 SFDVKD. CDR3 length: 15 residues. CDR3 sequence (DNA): TGTGCCACCAGTGATGCGGGTACAGGGGGCACTGAAGCTTTCTTT. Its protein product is CATSDAGTGGTEAFF.

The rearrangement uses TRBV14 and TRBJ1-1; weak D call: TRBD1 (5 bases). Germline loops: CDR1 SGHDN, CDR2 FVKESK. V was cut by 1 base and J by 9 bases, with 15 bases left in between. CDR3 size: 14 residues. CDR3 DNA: TGTGCCAGCAGCCAAGGGGGATCAGGGATTCAAGCTTTCTTT. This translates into CASSQGGSGIQAFF.

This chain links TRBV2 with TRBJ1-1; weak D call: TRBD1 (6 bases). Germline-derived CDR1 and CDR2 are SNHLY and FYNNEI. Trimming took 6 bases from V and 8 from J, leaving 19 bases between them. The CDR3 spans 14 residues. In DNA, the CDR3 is TGTGCCAGCAGCCCCCAGGACAGCCTAGGGGAAGCTTTCTTT. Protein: CASSPQDSLGEAFF.

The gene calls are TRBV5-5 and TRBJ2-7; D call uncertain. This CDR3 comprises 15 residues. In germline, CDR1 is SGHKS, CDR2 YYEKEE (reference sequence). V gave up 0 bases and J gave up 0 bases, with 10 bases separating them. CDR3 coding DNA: TGTGCCAGCAGCTTGGCCCCCGGCAGCTCCTACGAGCAGTACTTC. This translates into CASSLAPGSSYEQYF.

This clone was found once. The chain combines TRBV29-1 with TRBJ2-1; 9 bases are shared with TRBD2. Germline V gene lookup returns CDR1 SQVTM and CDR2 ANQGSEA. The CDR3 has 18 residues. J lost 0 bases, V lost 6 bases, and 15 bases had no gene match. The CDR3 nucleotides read TGCAGCGTATCGCCGGCTAGCGGGGCGACCTTCTCCTACAATGAGCAGTTCTTC. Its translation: CSVSPASGATFSYNEQFF.

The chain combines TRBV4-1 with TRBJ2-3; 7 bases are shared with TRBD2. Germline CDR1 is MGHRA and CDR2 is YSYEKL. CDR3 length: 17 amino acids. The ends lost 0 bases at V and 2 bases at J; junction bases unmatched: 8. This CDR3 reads CASSQEMGDYSTDTQYF. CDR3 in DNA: TGCGCCAGCAGCCAAGAGATGGGGGACTACTCCACAGATACGCAGTATTTT.

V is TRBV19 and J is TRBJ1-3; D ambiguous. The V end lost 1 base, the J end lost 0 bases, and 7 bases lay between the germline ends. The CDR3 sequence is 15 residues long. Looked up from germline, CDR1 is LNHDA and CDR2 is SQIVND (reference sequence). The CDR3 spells CASSIAGLSGNTIYF. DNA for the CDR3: TGTGCCAGTAGTATAGCAGGACTCTCTGGAAACACCATATATTTT.

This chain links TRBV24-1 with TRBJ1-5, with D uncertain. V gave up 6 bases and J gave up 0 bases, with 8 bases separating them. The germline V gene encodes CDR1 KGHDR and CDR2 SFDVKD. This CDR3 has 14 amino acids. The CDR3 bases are TGTGCCACCAGTCCCGGTTATAGCAATCAGCCCCAGCATTTT. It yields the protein CATSPGYSNQPQHF.

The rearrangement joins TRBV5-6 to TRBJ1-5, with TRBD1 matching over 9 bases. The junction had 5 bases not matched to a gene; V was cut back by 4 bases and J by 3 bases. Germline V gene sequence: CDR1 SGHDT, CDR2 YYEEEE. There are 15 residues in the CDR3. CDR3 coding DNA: TGTGCCAGCAGCACCGGGACAGGGATCAATCAGCCCCAGCATTTT. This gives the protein CASSTGTGINQPQHF.

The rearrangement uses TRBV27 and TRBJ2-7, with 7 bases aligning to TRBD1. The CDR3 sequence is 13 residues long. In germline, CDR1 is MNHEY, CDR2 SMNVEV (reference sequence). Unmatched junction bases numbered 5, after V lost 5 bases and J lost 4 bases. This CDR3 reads CASSLKTGYEQYF. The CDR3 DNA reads TGTGCCAGCAGTCTAAAGACAGGGTACGAGCAGTACTTC.